These T cell receptor beta chains were read from a single sample in a study of blood T cell repertoires in COVID-19. TCRdb's copy holds only in-frame clones and misses some; the assay was immunoSEQ multiplex PCR. The sample lists some 200,000 clones, over 75% occurring once. Material: PBMCs or T cells enriched from blood (not recorded which). The receptors shown here come from a man younger than 45 in a cohort exposed to, infected with or recovered from COVID-19 (not recorded which). CDR3s include the opening cysteine and the closing phenylalanine or tryptophan. A D gene is named only where the DNA matches it firmly. Size values are once, few and many counts, or a class for expanded clones, and some rows have none.

TRBV7-8,NA,TRBJ1-2,NA,CASSLGSGPGDYGYTF,TGTGCCAGCAGCTTAGGGTCGGGCCCCGGGGACTATGGCTACACCTTC
TRBV19,TRBD1,TRBJ1-1,NA,CASSTYLRQGDKTEAFF,TGTGCCAGTAGTACCTACCTTCGGCAGGGGGATAAGACTGAAGCTTTCTTT
TRBV10-3,NA,TRBJ1-6,NA,CAGRGSYNSPLHF,TGTGCCGGGCGGGGTTCTTATAATTCACCCCTCCACTTT
TRBV2,NA,TRBJ1-1,NA,CASSEAQGGTTEAFF,TGTGCCAGCAGTGAAGCGCAGGGCGGTACCACTGAAGCTTTCTTT
TRBV10-3,NA,TRBJ2-1,NA,CAISGGGLEQFF,TGTGCCATCAGTGGTGGGGGCCTTGAGCAGTTCTTC
TRBV29-1,TRBD1,TRBJ2-7,NA,CSAKGQAAYEQYF,TGCAGCGCCAAGGGACAGGCAGCCTACGAGCAGTACTTC
TRBV19,TRBD1,TRBJ1-2,NA,CASSILGQPAQAYGYTF,TGTGCCAGTAGTATATTGGGACAGCCAGCTCAAGCCTATGGCTACACCTTC
TRBV10-3,NA,TRBJ2-7,NA,CAIRTGPEQYF,TGTGCCATTAGAACAGGGCCCGAGCAGTACTTC
TRBV27,TRBD2,TRBJ2-7,NA,CASSSRGSGGEQYF,TGTGCCAGCAGTAGCCGGGGTTCGGGAGGCGAGCAGTACTTC
TRBV5-1,TRBD2,TRBJ2-1,NA,CASSLGDGRGNEQFF,TGCGCCAGCAGCTTGGGAGACGGGAGGGGGAATGAGCAGTTCTTC
TRBV19,TRBD2,TRBJ2-1,NA,CASNSGRGNEQFF,TGTGCCAGTAATAGCGGGAGAGGGAATGAGCAGTTCTTC
TRBV4-1,TRBD2,TRBJ2-7,once,CASSQVTSGLYEQYF,TGCGCCAGCAGCCAAGTCACTAGCGGGCTTTACGAGCAGTACTTC
TRBV9,TRBD2,TRBJ2-1,NA,CASSPRAGLYNEQFF,TGTGCCAGCAGCCCCCGAGCGGGACTCTACAATGAGCAGTTCTTC
TRBV19,TRBD2,TRBJ2-7,NA,CASSISPSGRIYEQYF,TGTGCCAGTAGTATTTCTCCTAGCGGGAGGATCTACGAGCAGTACTTC
TRBV5-1,TRBD1,TRBJ1-1,NA,CASRDLTGVSEAFF,TGCGCCAGCAGGGACCTGACAGGGGTATCTGAAGCTTTCTTT
TRBV2,NA,TRBJ2-7,NA,CASSEQGPSYEQYF,TGTGCCAGCAGTGAGCAGGGGCCGTCCTACGAGCAGTACTTC
TRBV5-4,TRBD1,TRBJ2-7,NA,CASSLGQGAYEQYF,TGTGCCAGCAGCTTGGGACAGGGAGCCTACGAGCAGTACTTC
TRBV2,NA,TRBJ2-7,NA,CASSEDYGSYEQYF,TGTGCCAGCAGTGAAGATTACGGCTCCTACGAGCAGTACTTC
TRBV18,TRBD2,TRBJ2-3,NA,CASSPPISGRVADTQYF,TGTGCCAGCTCACCACCGATTAGCGGGAGGGTGGCAGATACGCAGTATTTT
TRBV12-3/TRBV12-4,NA,TRBJ1-2,once,CASSLKGGSGYTF,TGTGCCAGCAGTTTAAAGGGTGGGAGTGGCTACACCTTC
TRBV10-3,TRBD1,TRBJ2-7,many,CAIRAGQGEQYF,TGTGCCATCAGGGCGGGACAGGGCGAGCAGTACTTC
TRBV6-2/TRBV6-3,TRBD2,TRBJ2-7,NA,CASSYPSGRGLLHEQYF,TGTGCCAGCAGTTACCCGTCCGGGAGGGGCCTACTTCACGAGCAGTACTTC
TRBV6-4,NA,TRBJ2-1,NA,CASSVDYQNEQFF,TGTGCCAGCAGCGTGGACTATCAGAATGAGCAGTTCTTC
TRBV24-1,NA,TRBJ1-2,NA,CATSAIGQEGYTF,TGTGCCACCAGTGCCATTGGGCAGGAAGGCTACACCTTC
TRBV5-1,TRBD1,TRBJ2-1,NA,CASSLGTGLNEQFF,TGCGCCAGCAGCTTGGGGACAGGTCTTAATGAGCAGTTCTTC
TRBV4-1,NA,TRBJ2-7,NA,CASSQDGSLKSYEQYF,TGCGCCAGCAGCCAAGACGGGAGTCTCAAATCCTACGAGCAGTACTTC
TRBV7-6,TRBD2,TRBJ2-5,NA,CASSLVKFTSGKETQYF,TGTGCCAGCAGCTTAGTCAAGTTTACTAGCGGGAAAGAGACCCAGTACTTC
TRBV4-1,NA,TRBJ2-7,NA,CASSQDPGHAPYEQYF,TGCGCCAGCAGCCAAGATCCGGGACATGCCCCCTACGAGCAGTACTTC
TRBV7-2,TRBD2,TRBJ2-5,NA,CASSVKAGGGIETQYF,TGTGCCAGCAGCGTCAAAGCGGGAGGGGGTATAGAGACCCAGTACTTC
TRBV5-8,TRBD2,TRBJ2-1,NA,CASSWGLAAYNEQFF,TGTGCCAGCAGCTGGGGACTAGCGGCCTACAATGAGCAGTTCTTC
TRBV11-2,NA,TRBJ2-5,NA,CASSLVEETQYF,TGTGCCAGCAGCTTAGTGGAGGAGACCCAGTACTTC
TRBV7-5,NA,TRBJ1-6,NA,CARSPIPRGDRNNSPLHF,TGTGCCAGAAGCCCGATACCCCGCGGGGACAGGAATAATTCACCCCTCCACTTT
TRBV28,NA,TRBJ2-3,NA,CATKPGGLAAGDTQYF,TGTGCCACCAAGCCGGGTGGGTTAGCGGCTGGAGATACGCAGTATTTT
TRBV6-1,NA,TRBJ1-3,NA,CASSELPRDSGNTIYF,TGTGCCAGCAGTGAATTACCCCGGGATTCTGGAAACACCATATATTTT
TRBV21-1,NA,TRBJ1-6,NA,CATPARQGVVGSPLHF,TGTGCCACCCCAGCCAGACAGGGGGTGGTAGGCTCACCCCTCCACTTT
TRBV5-1,NA,TRBJ1-1,NA,CASSLSLSTSTEAFF,TGCGCCAGCAGCTTGTCGCTCAGTACGTCCACTGAAGCTTTCTTT
TRBV2,NA,TRBJ1-2,NA,CASSALRDSANYGYTF,TGTGCCAGCAGTGCGTTGCGGGACTCTGCTAACTATGGCTACACCTTC
TRBV14,NA,TRBJ1-3,NA,CASSQASGHRGNTIYF,TGTGCCAGCAGCCAAGCGTCGGGACACCGTGGAAACACCATATATTTT
TRBV7-3,NA,TRBJ1-3,NA,CASSSAKGNTIYF,TGTGCCAGCAGCTCCGCGAAAGGAAACACCATATATTTT
TRBV6-2/TRBV6-3,NA,TRBJ2-1,NA,CASSQTPSMAGYNEQFF,TGTGCCAGCAGTCAAACACCGAGCATGGCGGGGTACAATGAGCAGTTCTTC
TRBV27,NA,TRBJ2-7,NA,CASSFMPPGQAYEQYF,TGTGCCAGCAGTTTTATGCCCCCGGGACAAGCCTACGAGCAGTACTTC
TRBV5-1,NA,TRBJ1-5,NA,CASSSNSNQPQHF,TGCGCCAGCAGCTCTAATAGCAATCAGCCCCAGCATTTT
TRBV20-1,TRBD1,TRBJ2-7,NA,CSADRVSEQYF,TGCAGTGCAGACAGGGTTAGTGAGCAGTACTTC
TRBV7-3,TRBD1,TRBJ1-6,few,CASSATGDNSPLHF,TGTGCCAGCAGCGCTACAGGGGATAATTCACCCCTCCACTTT
TRBV6-2/TRBV6-3,NA,TRBJ1-2,NA,CASSRSGGGSYGYTF,TGTGCCAGCAGTCGGTCGGGGGGAGGCTCCTATGGCTACACCTTC
TRBV5-1,NA,TRBJ1-1,once,CASSFGEEFTEAFF,TGCGCCAGCAGCTTCGGAGAAGAGTTCACTGAAGCTTTCTTT
TRBV28,NA,TRBJ1-4,once,CASKGQGREKLFF,TGTGCCAGCAAAGGGCAGGGGCGAGAAAAACTGTTTTTT